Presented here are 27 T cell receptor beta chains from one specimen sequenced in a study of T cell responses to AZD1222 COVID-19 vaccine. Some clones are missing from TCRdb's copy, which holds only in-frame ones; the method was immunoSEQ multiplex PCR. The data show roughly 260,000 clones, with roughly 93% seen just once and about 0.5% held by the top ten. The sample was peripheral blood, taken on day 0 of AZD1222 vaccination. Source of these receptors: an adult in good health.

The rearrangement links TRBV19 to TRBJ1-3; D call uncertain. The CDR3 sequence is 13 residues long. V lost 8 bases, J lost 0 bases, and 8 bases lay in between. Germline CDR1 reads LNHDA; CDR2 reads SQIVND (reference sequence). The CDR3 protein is CASQRYSGNTIYF. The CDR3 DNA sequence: TGTGCCAGTCAAAGATACTCTGGAAACACCATATATTTT. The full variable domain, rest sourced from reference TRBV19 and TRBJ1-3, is DGGITQSPKYLFRKEGQNVTLSCEQNLNHDAMYWYRQDPGQGLRLIYYSQIVNDFQKGDIAEGYSVSREKKESFPLTVTSAQKNPTAFYLCASQRYSGNTIYFGEGSWLTVV.

The CDR3: CASSFNALSNQPQHF. The CDR3 coding sequence is TGTGCCAGCAGTTTTAACGCACTTAGCAATCAGCCCCAGCATTTT. J is TRBJ1-5 and V is TRBV28; D uncertain. The CDR3 has 15 residues. Germline CDR1 reads MDHEN; CDR2 reads SYDVKM. V was clipped by 3 bases and J by 0 bases, with 9 bases between them.

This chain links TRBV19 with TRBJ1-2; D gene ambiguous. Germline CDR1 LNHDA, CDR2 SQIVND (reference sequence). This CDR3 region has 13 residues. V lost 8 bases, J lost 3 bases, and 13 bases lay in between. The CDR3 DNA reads TGTGCCAGTTCGCGGGGATGGGACTATGGCTACACCTTC. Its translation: CASSRGWDYGYTF.

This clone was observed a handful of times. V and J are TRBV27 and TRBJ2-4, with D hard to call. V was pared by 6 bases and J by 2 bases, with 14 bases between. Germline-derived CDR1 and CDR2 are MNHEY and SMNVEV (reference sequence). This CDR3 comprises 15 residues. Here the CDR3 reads CASSHKAPSKNIQYF. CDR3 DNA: TGTGCCAGCAGCCATAAGGCCCCCTCCAAAAACATTCAGTACTTC.

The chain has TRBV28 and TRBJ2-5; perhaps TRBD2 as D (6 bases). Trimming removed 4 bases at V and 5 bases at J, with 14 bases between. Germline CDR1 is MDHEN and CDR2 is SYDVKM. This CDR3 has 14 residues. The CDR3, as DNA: TGTGCCAGCAGTTCGGGAGCCGGAGAGGAGACCCAGTACTTC. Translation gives CASSSGAGEETQYF.

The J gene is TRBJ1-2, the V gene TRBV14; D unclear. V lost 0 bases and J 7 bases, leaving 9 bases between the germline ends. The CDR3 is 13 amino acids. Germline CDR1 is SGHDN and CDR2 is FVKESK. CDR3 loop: CASSQDRQAGYTF. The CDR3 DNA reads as TGTGCCAGCAGCCAAGATAGGCAGGCTGGCTACACCTTC.

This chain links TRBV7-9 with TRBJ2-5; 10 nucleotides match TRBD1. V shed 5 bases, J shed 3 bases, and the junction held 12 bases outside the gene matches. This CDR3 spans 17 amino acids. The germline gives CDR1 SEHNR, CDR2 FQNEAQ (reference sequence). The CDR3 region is CASSIPLTGTGEETQYF. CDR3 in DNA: TGTGCCAGCAGCATACCTTTAACCGGGACAGGGGAAGAGACCCAGTACTTC.

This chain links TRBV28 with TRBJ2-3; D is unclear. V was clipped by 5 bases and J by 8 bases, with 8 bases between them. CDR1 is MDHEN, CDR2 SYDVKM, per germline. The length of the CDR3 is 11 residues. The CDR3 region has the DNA TGTGCCAGCAGTGAATTGGGTACGCAGTATTTT. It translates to CASSELGTQYF.

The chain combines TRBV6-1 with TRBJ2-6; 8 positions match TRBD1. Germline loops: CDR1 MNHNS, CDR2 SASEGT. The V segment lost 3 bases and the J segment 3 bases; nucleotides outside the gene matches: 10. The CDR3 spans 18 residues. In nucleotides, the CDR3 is TGTGCCAGCAGTGAGAGGGTGACAGGGGCTAGTGGGGCCAACGTCCTGACTTTC. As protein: CASSERVTGASGANVLTF.

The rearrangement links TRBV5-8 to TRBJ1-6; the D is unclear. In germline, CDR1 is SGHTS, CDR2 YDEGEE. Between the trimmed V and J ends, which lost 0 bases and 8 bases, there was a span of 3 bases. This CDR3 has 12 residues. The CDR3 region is CASSLGDSPLHF. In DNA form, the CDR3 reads TGTGCCAGCAGCTTGGGGGATTCACCCCTCCACTTT. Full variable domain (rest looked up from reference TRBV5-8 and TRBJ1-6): EAGVTQSPTHLIKTRGQQATLRCSPISGHTSVYWYQQALGLGLQFLLWYDEGEERNRGNFPPRFSGRQFPNYSSELNVNALELEDSALYLCASSLGDSPLHFGNGTRLTVT.

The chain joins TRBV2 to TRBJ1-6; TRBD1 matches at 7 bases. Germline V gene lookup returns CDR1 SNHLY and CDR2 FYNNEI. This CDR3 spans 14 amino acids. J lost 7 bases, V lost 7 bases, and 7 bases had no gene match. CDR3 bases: TGTGCCAGCACAGGACAGGTCCCAAATTCACCCCTCCACTTT. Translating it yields CASTGQVPNSPLHF.

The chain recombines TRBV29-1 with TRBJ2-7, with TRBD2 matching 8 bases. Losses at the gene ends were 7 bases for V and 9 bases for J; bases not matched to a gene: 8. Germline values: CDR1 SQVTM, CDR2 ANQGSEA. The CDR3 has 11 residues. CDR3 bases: TGCAGCGCTGATCGGGAGGGGCGGCAGTACTTC. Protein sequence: CSADREGRQYF.

In DNA, the CDR3 is TGTGCCTGGAGTGTAGCCCCGGTCAGAGAGACCCAGTACTTC. Protein: CAWSVAPVRETQYF. This chain connects TRBV30 to TRBJ2-5; D is ambiguous. The CDR3 spans 14 residues. Trimming removed 0 bases from V and 4 bases from J, with 12 bases in between. The germline V gene encodes CDR1 GTSNPN and CDR2 SVGIG (reference sequence).

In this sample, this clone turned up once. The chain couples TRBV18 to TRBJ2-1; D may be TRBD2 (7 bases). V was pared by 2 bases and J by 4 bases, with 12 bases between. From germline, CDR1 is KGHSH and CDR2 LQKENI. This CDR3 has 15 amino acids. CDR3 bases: TGTGCCAGCTCACCAAGGGGGGGCAGGTACAATGAGCAGTTCTTC. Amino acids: CASSPRGGRYNEQFF.

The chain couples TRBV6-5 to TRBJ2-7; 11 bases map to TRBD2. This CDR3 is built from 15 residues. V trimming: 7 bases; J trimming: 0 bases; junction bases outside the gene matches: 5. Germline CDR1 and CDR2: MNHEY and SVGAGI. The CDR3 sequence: CASMRTSGFSYEQYF. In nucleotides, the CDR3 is TGTGCCAGCATGAGGACTAGCGGGTTCTCCTACGAGCAGTACTTC.

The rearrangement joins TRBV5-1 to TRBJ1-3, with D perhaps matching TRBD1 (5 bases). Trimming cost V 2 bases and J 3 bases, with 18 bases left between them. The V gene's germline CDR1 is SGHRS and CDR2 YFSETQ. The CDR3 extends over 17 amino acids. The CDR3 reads CASSLNGAGTNGNTIYF. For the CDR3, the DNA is TGCGCCAGCAGCTTAAATGGCGCAGGGACGAATGGAAACACCATATATTTT.

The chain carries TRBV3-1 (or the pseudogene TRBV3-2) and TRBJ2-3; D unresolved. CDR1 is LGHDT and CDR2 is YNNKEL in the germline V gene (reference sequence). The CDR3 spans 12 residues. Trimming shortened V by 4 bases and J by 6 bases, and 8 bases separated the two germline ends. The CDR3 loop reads CASSLTTDTQYF. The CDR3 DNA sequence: TGTGCCAGCAGCCTTACAACGGATACGCAGTATTTT.

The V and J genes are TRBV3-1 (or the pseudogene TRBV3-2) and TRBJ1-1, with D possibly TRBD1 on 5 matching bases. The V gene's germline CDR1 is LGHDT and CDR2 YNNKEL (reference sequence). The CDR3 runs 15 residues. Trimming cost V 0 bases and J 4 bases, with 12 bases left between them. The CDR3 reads CASSQDRGWSTEAFF. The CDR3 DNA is TGTGCCAGCAGCCAAGACCGGGGGTGGTCCACTGAAGCTTTCTTT.

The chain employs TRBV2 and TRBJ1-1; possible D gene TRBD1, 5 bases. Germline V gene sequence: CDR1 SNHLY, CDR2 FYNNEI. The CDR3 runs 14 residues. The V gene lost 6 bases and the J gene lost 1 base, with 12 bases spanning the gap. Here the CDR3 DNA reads TGTGCCAGCAGGCTAGGACATGCGAACACTGAAGCTTTCTTT. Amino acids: CASRLGHANTEAFF.

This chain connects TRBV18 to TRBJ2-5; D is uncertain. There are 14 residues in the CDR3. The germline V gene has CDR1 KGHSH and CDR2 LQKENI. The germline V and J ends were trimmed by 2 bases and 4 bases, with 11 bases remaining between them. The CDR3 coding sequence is TGTGCCAGCTCACCAACCGGAGCAGGAGAGACCCAGTACTTC. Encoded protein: CASSPTGAGETQYF.

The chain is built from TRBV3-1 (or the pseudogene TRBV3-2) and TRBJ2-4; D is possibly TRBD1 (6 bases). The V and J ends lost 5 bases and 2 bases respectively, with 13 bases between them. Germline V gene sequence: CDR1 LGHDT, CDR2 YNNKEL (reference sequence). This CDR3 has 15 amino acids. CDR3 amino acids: CASSGEQGSKNIQYF. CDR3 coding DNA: TGTGCCAGCAGCGGGGAACAGGGATCCAAAAACATTCAGTACTTC.

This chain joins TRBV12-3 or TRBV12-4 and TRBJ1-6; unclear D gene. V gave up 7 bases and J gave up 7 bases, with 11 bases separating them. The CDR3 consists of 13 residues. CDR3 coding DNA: TGTGCCAGCACTCCCCTGGCGAATTCACCCCTCCACTTT. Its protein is CASTPLANSPLHF.

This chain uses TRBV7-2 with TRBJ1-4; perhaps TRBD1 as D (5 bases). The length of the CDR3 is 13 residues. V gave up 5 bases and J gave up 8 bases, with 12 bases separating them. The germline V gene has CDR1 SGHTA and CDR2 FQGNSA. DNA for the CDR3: TGTGCCAGCAGCAAGGGGCCGGGGGAAAAACTGTTTTTT. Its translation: CASSKGPGEKLFF. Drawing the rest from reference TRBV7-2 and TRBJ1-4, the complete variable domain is GAGVSQSPSNKVTEKGKDVELRCDPISGHTALYWYRQSLGQGLEFLIYFQGNSAPDKSGLPSDRFSAERTGGSVSTLTIQRTQQEDSAVYLCASSKGPGEKLFFGSGTQLSVL.

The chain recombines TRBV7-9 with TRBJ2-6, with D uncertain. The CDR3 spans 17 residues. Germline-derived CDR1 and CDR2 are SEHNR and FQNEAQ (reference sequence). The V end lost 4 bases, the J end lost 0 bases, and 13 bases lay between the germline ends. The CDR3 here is CASSSPVQVSGANVLTF. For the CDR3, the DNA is TGTGCCAGCAGCTCCCCCGTACAAGTCTCTGGGGCCAACGTCCTGACTTTC.

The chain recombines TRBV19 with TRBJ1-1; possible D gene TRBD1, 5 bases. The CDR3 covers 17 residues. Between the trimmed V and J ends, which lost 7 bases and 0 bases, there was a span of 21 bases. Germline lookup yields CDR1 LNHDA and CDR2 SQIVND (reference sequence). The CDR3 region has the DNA TGTGCCAGTACCCCGTGGCAGGGAGGCGGTCTGAACACTGAAGCTTTCTTT. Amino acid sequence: CASTPWQGGGLNTEAFF.

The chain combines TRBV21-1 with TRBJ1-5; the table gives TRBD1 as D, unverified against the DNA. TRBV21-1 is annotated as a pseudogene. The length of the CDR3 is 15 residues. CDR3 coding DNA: TGTGCCAGCAGCAAAAGAAATCCAGGGCATCAGCCCCAGCATTTT. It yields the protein CASSKRNPGHQPQHF.

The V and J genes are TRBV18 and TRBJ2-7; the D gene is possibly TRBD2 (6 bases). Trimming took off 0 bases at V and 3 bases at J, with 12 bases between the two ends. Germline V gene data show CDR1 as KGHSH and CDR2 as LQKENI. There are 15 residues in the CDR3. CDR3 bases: TGTGCCAGCTCACCACCGGGCGCGGGGTTCTACGAGCAGTACTTC. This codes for CASSPPGAGFYEQYF.